The present TCR beta chain was sequenced within a study of identical twins. General study points: Conclusions rested on cross-sectional statistics rather than following the same donors. The study found excess low generation probability among twin-shared out-of-frame alpha sequences.

This clonotype was observed a handful of times. The antigen is not known. The V gene end was trimmed by 2 bases and the J gene end by 2 bases; junction bases not matched to a gene: 12. The CDR3 length is 20 residues. TCRdb reanalysed the 5' RACE reads using MiXCR and keeps one entry per CDR3 protein. The profile shows roughly 770,000 distinct CDR3 sequences, 15% to 20% of them singletons. This sample also appeared in a second study, on T cells expressing NK-cell markers. In that study: Sorted CD3+CD56+NKG2C+, CD3+CD56+NKG2C- and CD3+CD56-NKG2C+ T cells provided the TCR beta repertoires. The CD3+CD56-NKG2C+ fraction of a few donors was also led by these clonotypes.

This TCR was sampled from a woman younger than 30 in good health. The sample was PBMCs. The V call is TRBV12-3 or TRBV12-4, the J call TRBJ2-3, with TRBD2 identical over 14 bases. The CDR3, as DNA: TGTGCCAGCAGTTTAAAAGGACTAGCGGGGGGACTTAACTCCACAGATACGCAGTATTTT. Translated: CASSLKGLAGGLNSTDTQYF.